Listed here are 2 T cell receptor beta chains from one sample, sequenced in a study of T cell changes during pregnancy in multiple sclerosis. The assay was immunoSEQ multiplex PCR, and TCRdb's table has in-frame clones only and misses some. This sample has 30,000 to 35,000 clones, with around 90% found just once. The sample in question was CD8+ T cells from peripheral blood mononuclear cells, obtained before pregnancy. The origin of the receptors is a female donor with multiple sclerosis, enrolled in a pregnancy study.

J is TRBJ2-7 and V is TRBV28; D might be TRBD2 (7 bases). The CDR3 has 13 residues. Germline V gives CDR1 MDHEN, CDR2 SYDVKM. Trimming stripped 7 bases from V and 4 bases from J, with 14 bases between. The CDR3 DNA reads as TGTGCCAGCACGTGGGGGGGCTCTTACGAGCAGTACTTC. Translated, it gives CASTWGGSYEQYF.

The chain couples TRBV11-2 to TRBJ1-6; TRBD1 might be the D (6 bases). The germline V gene encodes CDR1 SGHAT and CDR2 FQNNGV. The V gene lost 3 bases and the J gene lost 4 bases, with 13 bases spanning the gap. CDR3 length equals 16 residues. CDR3 nucleotides: TGTGCCAGCAGCTTTCCAGGGGTGGTTTATAATTCACCCCTCCACTTT. Translated, it gives CASSFPGVVYNSPLHF.